Listed here are 26 T cell receptor beta chains from one sample, sequenced in a study of shared clonotypes between healthy human individuals. TCRdb's table, derived via immunoSEQ multiplex PCR, lists solely in-frame clones and lacks some. The sample lists roughly 2.6 million clones; roughly 92% were seen once. Sequenced input: naive CD4+ T cells sorted from blood. The subset is: CD45RA+ positively selected. The source of these receptors is a man in his late teens or twenties in good health.

The V call is TRBV10-1, the J call TRBJ2-3; 9 positions match TRBD1. The CDR3 length is 13 residues. The ends lost 4 bases at V and 6 bases at J; junction bases unmatched: 2. Germline CDR1 is WNHNN and CDR2 is SYGVQD (reference sequence). CDR3 region: CASSAGTGDTQYF. CDR3 sequence (DNA): TGCGCCAGCAGTGCTGGGACAGGGGATACGCAGTATTTT.

V gene TRBV10-3 combines with J gene TRBJ1-1, with D possibly being TRBD1 (6 bases). This CDR3 is 14 amino acids long. In germline, CDR1 is ENHRY, CDR2 SYGVKD. The V end lost 5 bases, the J end lost 1 base, and 11 bases lay between the germline ends. CDR3 protein: CAISLGGQNTEAFF. The DNA of the CDR3 is TGTGCCATCAGTTTGGGGGGACAGAACACTGAAGCTTTCTTT.

This chain joins TRBV4-3 and TRBJ2-7, with D unclear. The CDR3 is 14 residues long. The germline V gene has CDR1 LGHNA and CDR2 YSLEER. V was clipped by 6 bases and J by 5 bases, with 17 bases between them. The CDR3 DNA reads as TGCGCCAGCAGTTTAGGTTCCTTCGCGGACGAGCAGTACTTC. It specifies CASSLGSFADEQYF.

This chain joins TRBV25-1 and TRBJ2-7; 9 bases are a match to TRBD1. The CDR3 totals 15 residues. Germline V gives CDR1 MGHDK, CDR2 SYGVNS. Losses at the gene ends were 3 bases for V and 1 base for J; bases not matched to a gene: 4. CDR3 loop: CASSDQGTGSYEQYF. CDR3 DNA sequence: TGTGCCAGCAGTGATCAGGGGACAGGGTCCTACGAGCAGTACTTC.

This chain uses TRBV6-5 with TRBJ2-7, with D possibly matching TRBD1 (5 bases). V lost 2 bases, J lost 3 bases, and 11 bases lay in between. The CDR3 length is 14 residues. The V gene's germline CDR1 is MNHEY and CDR2 SVGAGI. DNA for the CDR3: TGTGCCAGCAGTTACCGCCAGGGCTACTACGAGCAGTACTTC. Amino acid sequence: CASSYRQGYYEQYF.

This rearrangement joins TRBV6-5 to TRBJ1-2; the D is unclear. The CDR3 consists of 13 residues. Deletions cut 7 bases from V and 7 bases from J, with 16 bases between. From germline, CDR1 is MNHEY and CDR2 SVGAGI. The CDR3 is CASTAEVWGGYTF. CDR3 coding DNA: TGTGCCAGCACGGCGGAAGTTTGGGGTGGCTACACCTTC.

This clone was seen a single time. At the DNA level, this CDR3 is encoded by other sequences in the same sample as well. DNA for the CDR3: TGCGCCAGCAGCAGGGGGACCGGGGAGCTGTTTTTT. This gives the protein CASSRGTGELFF. This chain links TRBV4-1 with TRBJ2-2, with D perhaps matching TRBD1 (6 bases). V shed 5 bases and J shed 5 bases, with 6 bases lying between them. From germline, CDR1 is MGHRA and CDR2 YSYEKL. The CDR3 consists of 12 residues.

This chain joins TRBV2 and TRBJ1-4; no firm D call. The V gene lost 8 bases and the J gene lost 7 bases, with 14 bases spanning the gap. Germline-derived CDR1 and CDR2 are SNHLY and FYNNEI. This CDR3 is 13 amino acids long. The DNA for the CDR3 is TGTGCCAGCGCCTCAGTGACGATTGAAAAACTGTTTTTT. Amino acid sequence: CASASVTIEKLFF.

This chain joins TRBV4-3 and TRBJ2-2; 8 bases line up with TRBD1. The V segment lost 5 bases and the J segment 1 base; nucleotides outside the gene matches: 6. The CDR3 sequence is 16 residues long. Germline CDR1 reads LGHNA; CDR2 reads YSLEER. CDR3 sequence: CASSSAGTGNTGELFF. The CDR3 DNA follows: TGCGCCAGCAGCTCGGCCGGGACAGGGAACACCGGGGAGCTGTTTTTT.

The chain carries TRBV5-1 and TRBJ1-4; no definite D call. The CDR3 covers 16 residues. CDR1 and CDR2 (germline): SGHRS, YFSETQ. The V and J ends lost 4 bases and 3 bases respectively, with 16 bases between them. The CDR3 protein is CASSPGVWAANEKLFF. For the CDR3, the DNA is TGCGCCAGCAGCCCTGGGGTCTGGGCAGCTAATGAAAAACTGTTTTTT.

As regards this clone: The identical CDR3 is also encoded by other nucleotide sequences in the sample. This chain joins TRBV2 and TRBJ2-2, with D maybe TRBD1 (6 bases). There are 14 residues in the CDR3. The V gene lost 6 bases and the J gene lost 4 bases, with 12 bases spanning the gap. The germline V gene has CDR1 SNHLY and CDR2 FYNNEI. The CDR3 DNA is TGTGCCAGCAGGACAGGTTCGGGCACCGGGGAGCTGTTTTTT. Protein product: CASRTGSGTGELFF.

The chain couples TRBV28 to TRBJ1-1; D gene uncertain. There are 14 residues in the CDR3. The germline V and J ends were trimmed by 1 base and 8 bases, with 14 bases remaining between them. CDR1 is MDHEN and CDR2 is SYDVKM in the germline V gene. DNA of the CDR3: TGTGCCAGCAGTTTATCCGCTACCCGAACAGAAGCTTTCTTT. Its translation is CASSLSATRTEAFF.

The gene calls are TRBV28 and TRBJ1-1, with 9 bases fitting TRBD1. Looked up from germline, CDR1 is MDHEN and CDR2 is SYDVKM. The V segment lost 5 bases and the J segment 4 bases; nucleotides outside the gene matches: 5. The CDR3 covers 14 residues. The CDR3 reads CASSTRTGVTEAFF. DNA for the CDR3: TGTGCCAGCAGTACCCGGACAGGGGTCACTGAAGCTTTCTTT.

The V and J genes are TRBV5-4 and TRBJ2-7; 14 nucleotides align to TRBD2. CDR3 length equals 15 residues. Germline loops: CDR1 SGHNT, CDR2 YYREEE (reference sequence). V gave up 8 bases and J gave up 6 bases; unmatched junction bases: 10. The CDR3 nucleotides are TGTGCCAGTAAGGGACTAGCGGGGGACCGGGGCGAGCAGTACTTC. It codes for CASKGLAGDRGEQYF.

V gene TRBV6-1 combines with J gene TRBJ1-5; D is possibly TRBD1 (5 bases). Germline CDR1 reads MNHNS; CDR2 reads SASEGT. The CDR3 runs 18 residues. V shed 1 base and J shed 2 bases, with 18 bases lying between them. CDR3 coding DNA: TGTGCCAGCAGTGAAGTAGTTATCGGACAAGTACGCAATCAGCCCCAGCATTTT. This encodes CASSEVVIGQVRNQPQHF.

This chain joins TRBV5-1 and TRBJ2-2, with 11 positions matching TRBD1. The ends lost 0 bases at V and 4 bases at J; junction bases unmatched: 8. This CDR3 has 18 amino acids. Germline V lookup: CDR1 SGHRS, CDR2 YFSETQ. CDR3 region: CASSLAWTGGFGTGELFF. DNA of the CDR3: TGCGCCAGCAGCTTGGCCTGGACAGGGGGCTTCGGCACCGGGGAGCTGTTTTTT.

The rearrangement uses TRBV2 and TRBJ1-5; D perhaps matches TRBD1 (6 bases). This CDR3 is built from 13 residues. V was cut by 7 bases and J by 6 bases, with 13 bases left in between. CDR1 and CDR2 (germline): SNHLY, FYNNEI. The CDR3 DNA is TGTGCCAGCACGGGGGGCGTGATTCAGCCCCAGCATTTT. Translating it yields CASTGGVIQPQHF.

This rearrangement joins TRBV27 to TRBJ2-5; D uncertain. The V gene lost 5 bases and the J gene lost 1 base, with 17 bases spanning the gap. The CDR3 is made up of 16 amino acids. Germline assignment: CDR1 MNHEY and CDR2 SMNVEV (reference sequence). The CDR3 reads CASSPPGSKPQETQYF. The DNA for the CDR3 is TGTGCCAGCAGTCCCCCGGGCTCAAAACCCCAAGAGACCCAGTACTTC.

The chain employs TRBV5-4 and TRBJ1-2; D might be TRBD1 (6 bases). The CDR3 runs to 16 residues. V was pared by 0 bases and J by 0 bases, with 12 bases between. CDR1 and CDR2 from the germline V gene are SGHNT and YYREEE (reference sequence). The CDR3: CASSLAMGHTNYGYTF. The CDR3 bases are TGTGCCAGCAGCTTGGCCATGGGACATACTAACTATGGCTACACCTTC.

The chain joins TRBV4-3 to TRBJ2-5; D gene uncertain. The DNA end is more similar to TRBJ2-7, so the J call may be wrong. The germline CDR1 and CDR2 sequences are LGHNA and YSLEER. This CDR3 contains 13 residues. CDR3: CASSQLMSSEQYF. In nucleotides, the CDR3 is TGCGCCAGCAGCCAACTAATGAGCTCCGAGCAGTACTTC.

This sequence joins TRBV10-3 and TRBJ2-5, with D possibly TRBD1 on 6 matching bases. The length of the CDR3 is 13 residues. In germline, CDR1 is ENHRY, CDR2 SYGVKD. The V end was cut by 10 bases, the J end by 4 bases, with 16 bases between. The CDR3 DNA reads TGTGCCACCAAAAACAGGGATGCAGAGACCCAGTACTTC. Protein: CATKNRDAETQYF.

V and J are TRBV10-2 and TRBJ2-7; 8 nucleotides align to TRBD2. Germline assignment: CDR1 WSHSY and CDR2 SAAADI. The ends lost 5 bases at V and 6 bases at J; junction bases unmatched: 9. This CDR3 contains 14 residues. The chain's CDR3 is CASSIPGLDLEQYF. CDR3 in DNA: TGCGCCAGCAGTATTCCGGGACTAGATCTCGAGCAGTACTTC.

This clone was found once. The chain couples TRBV7-8 to TRBJ2-7, with 10 nucleotides matching TRBD1. The germline CDR1 and CDR2 sequences are SGHVS and FQNEAQ. The CDR3 totals 12 residues. The V and J ends lost 5 bases and 11 bases, in that order; junction bases with no gene match: 6. CDR3: CASSLDRGREYF. The DNA of the CDR3 is TGTGCCAGCAGCCTCGACAGGGGGCGAGAGTACTTC.

This rearrangement joins TRBV5-5 to TRBJ2-2; D unresolved. The CDR3 contains 14 residues. Germline V lookup: CDR1 SGHKS, CDR2 YYEKEE (reference sequence). V lost 4 bases and J 8 bases, leaving 15 bases between the germline ends. CDR3 nucleotide sequence: TGTGCCAGCAGCCCGGGCCCCTTTCCGGGGGAGCTGTTTTTT. Protein: CASSPGPFPGELFF.

The chain combines TRBV23-1 with TRBJ2-7; D is undetermined. TRBV23-1 is an ORF, with its function uncertain. With 2 bases removed from V and 6 bases from J, the gap between germline ends came to 17 bases. The CDR3 is made up of 15 amino acids. In DNA form, the CDR3 reads TGCGCCAGCAGTCAACGGATTTATCTGGGCCTCGAGCAGTACTTC. It encodes CASSQRIYLGLEQYF.

The chain carries TRBV6-1 and TRBJ1-1, with 9 bases that match TRBD1. J was trimmed by 5 bases and V by 7 bases; bases with no gene match: 11. Germline CDR1 is MNHNS and CDR2 is SASEGT. This CDR3 is built from 15 residues. The CDR3 nucleotides read TGTGCCAGCATCTGGGACAGGGTGCGTGGTACTGAAGCTTTCTTT. Amino acid sequence: CASIWDRVRGTEAFF.